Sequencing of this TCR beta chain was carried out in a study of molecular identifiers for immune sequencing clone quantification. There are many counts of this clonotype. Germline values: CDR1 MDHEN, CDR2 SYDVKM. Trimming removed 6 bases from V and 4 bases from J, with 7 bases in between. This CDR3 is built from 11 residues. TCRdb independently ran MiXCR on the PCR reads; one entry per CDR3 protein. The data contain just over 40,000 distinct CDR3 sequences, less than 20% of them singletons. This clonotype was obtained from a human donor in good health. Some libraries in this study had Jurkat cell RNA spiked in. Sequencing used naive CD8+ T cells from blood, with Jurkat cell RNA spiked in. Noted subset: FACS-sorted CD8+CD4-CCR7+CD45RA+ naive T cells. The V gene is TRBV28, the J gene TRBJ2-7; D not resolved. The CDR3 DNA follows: TGTGCCAGCAGCCCTAGATACGAGCAGTACTTC. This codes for CASSPRYEQYF.